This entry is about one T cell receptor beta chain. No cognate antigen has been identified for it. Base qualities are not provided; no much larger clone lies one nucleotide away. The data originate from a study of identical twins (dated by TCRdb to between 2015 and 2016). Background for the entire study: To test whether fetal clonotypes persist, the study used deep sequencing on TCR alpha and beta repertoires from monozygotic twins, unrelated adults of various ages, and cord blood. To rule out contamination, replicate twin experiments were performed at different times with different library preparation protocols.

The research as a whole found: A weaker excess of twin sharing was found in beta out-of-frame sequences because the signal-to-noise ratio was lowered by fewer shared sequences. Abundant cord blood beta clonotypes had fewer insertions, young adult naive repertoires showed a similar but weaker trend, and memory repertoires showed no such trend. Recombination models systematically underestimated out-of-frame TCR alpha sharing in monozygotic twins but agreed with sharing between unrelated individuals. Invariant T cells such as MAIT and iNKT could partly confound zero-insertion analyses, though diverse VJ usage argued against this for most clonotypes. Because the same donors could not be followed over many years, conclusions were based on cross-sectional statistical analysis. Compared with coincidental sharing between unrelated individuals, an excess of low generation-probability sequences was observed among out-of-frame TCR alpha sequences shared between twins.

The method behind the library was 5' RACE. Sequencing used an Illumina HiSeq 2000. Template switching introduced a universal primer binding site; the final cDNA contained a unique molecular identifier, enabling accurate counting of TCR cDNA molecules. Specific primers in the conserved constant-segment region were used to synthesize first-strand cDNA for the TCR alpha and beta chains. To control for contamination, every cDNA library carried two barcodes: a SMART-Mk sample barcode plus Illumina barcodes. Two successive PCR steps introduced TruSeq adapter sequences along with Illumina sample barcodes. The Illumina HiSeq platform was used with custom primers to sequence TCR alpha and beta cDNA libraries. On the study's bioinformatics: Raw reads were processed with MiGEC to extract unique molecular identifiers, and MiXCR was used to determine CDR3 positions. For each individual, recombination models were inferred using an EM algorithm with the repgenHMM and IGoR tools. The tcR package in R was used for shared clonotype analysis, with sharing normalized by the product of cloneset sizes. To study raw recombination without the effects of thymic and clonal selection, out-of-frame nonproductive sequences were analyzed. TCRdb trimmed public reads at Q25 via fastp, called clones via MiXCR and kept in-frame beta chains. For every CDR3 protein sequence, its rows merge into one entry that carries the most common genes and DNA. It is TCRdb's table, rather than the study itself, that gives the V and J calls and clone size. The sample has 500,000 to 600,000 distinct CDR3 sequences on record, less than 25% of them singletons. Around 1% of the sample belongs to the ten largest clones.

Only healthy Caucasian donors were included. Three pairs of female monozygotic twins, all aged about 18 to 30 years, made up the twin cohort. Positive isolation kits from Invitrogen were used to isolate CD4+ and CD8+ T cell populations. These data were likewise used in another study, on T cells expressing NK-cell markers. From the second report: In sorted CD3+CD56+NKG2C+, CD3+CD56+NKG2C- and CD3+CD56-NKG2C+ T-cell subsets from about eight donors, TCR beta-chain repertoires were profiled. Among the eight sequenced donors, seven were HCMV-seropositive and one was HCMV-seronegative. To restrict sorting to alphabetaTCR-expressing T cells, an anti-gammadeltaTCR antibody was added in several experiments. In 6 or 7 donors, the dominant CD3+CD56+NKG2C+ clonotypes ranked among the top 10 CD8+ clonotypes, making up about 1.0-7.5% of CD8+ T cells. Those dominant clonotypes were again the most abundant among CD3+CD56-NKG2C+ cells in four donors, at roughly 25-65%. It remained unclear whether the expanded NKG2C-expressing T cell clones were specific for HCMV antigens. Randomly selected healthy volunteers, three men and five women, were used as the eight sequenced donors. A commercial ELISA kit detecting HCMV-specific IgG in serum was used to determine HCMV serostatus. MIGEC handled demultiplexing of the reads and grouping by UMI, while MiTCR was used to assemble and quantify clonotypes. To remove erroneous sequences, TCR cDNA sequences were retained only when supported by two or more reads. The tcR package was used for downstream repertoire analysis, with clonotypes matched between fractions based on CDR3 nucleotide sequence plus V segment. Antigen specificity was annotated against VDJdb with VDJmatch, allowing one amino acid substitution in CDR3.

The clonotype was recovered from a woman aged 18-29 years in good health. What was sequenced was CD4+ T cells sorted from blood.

The nucleotides are TGTGCCACCAAACGGTGGCAGCAAGAGACCCAGTACTTC. Translated, it reads CATKRWQQETQYF. The chain couples TRBV6-1 to TRBJ2-5, with no confidently assigned D gene. From the cysteine through the phenylalanine, the CDR3 covers 13 amino acids. Only the CDR3 part of the read is kept: 39 bases, read in frame from the first base. CDR1 is given as MNHNS and CDR2 as SASEGT, both from the germline V gene. V is clipped by 10 bases and J by 2 bases, and the sequence between their germline boundaries is 14 bases long.